These 30 T cell receptor beta chains originate from one sample sequenced in a study of siplizumab effects on memory and regulatory T cells. TCRdb's copy holds only in-frame clones and misses some; the assay was immunoSEQ multiplex PCR. Of about 100,000 clones in the sample, about 95% are singletons; the top ten hold 1% to 1.5%. Sample: non-Treg CD4+ T cells sorted from blood. Receptors originate from a human donor in good health.

The rearrangement links TRBV2 to TRBJ1-1; D unclear. Germline CDR1 reads SNHLY; CDR2 reads FYNNEI. The CDR3 is made up of 15 amino acids. V was pared by 4 bases and J by 2 bases, with 14 bases between. Here the CDR3 reads CASSAKQNSNTEAFF. The DNA for the CDR3 is TGTGCCAGCAGTGCTAAACAGAATTCCAACACTGAAGCTTTCTTT.

The chain has TRBV19 and TRBJ2-1; 9 nucleotides agree with TRBD2. The germline gives CDR1 LNHDA, CDR2 SQIVND (reference sequence). CDR3 length equals 19 residues. The V gene end was trimmed by 4 bases and the J gene end by 9 bases; junction bases not matched to a gene: 22. The CDR3 reads CASSKGLRASGNREVEQFF. DNA of the CDR3: TGTGCCAGTAGTAAAGGACTCCGGGCTAGCGGGAACAGGGAGGTTGAGCAGTTCTTC.

V gene TRBV29-1 combines with J gene TRBJ2-2, with D unclear. V was clipped by 3 bases and J by 4 bases, with 6 bases between them. The CDR3 length is 12 residues. The germline V gene has CDR1 SQVTM and CDR2 ANQGSEA. The CDR3 region has the DNA TGCAGCGTTGACCGCAGCACCGGGGAGCTGTTTTTT. Translated: CSVDRSTGELFF.

The chain recombines TRBV5-4 with TRBJ2-1, with 7 bases that match TRBD2. Germline values: CDR1 SGHNT, CDR2 YYREEE (reference sequence). Trimming at V came to 4 bases and at J to 9 bases, leaving 7 bases not matched to a gene. The CDR3 loop spans 13 amino acids. This CDR3 reads CASSQQAGSEQFF. CDR3 in DNA: TGTGCCAGCAGCCAACAAGCGGGAAGTGAGCAGTTCTTC.

The V gene is TRBV20-1, the J gene TRBJ2-3; no firm D call. Trimming stripped 6 bases from V and 1 base from J, with 5 bases between. This CDR3 has 11 residues. Germline V lookup: CDR1 DFQATT, CDR2 SNEGSKA (reference sequence). The DNA of the CDR3 is TGCAGTGCCCCCCGCACAGATACGCAGTATTTT. Its translation is CSAPRTDTQYF.

This rearrangement joins TRBV5-1 to TRBJ1-4; D is perhaps TRBD1 (6 bases). V was pared by 8 bases and J by 0 bases, with 14 bases between. Germline loops: CDR1 SGHRS, CDR2 YFSETQ. This CDR3 contains 15 residues. CDR3: CASTDSGATNEKLFF. Here the CDR3 DNA reads TGCGCCAGTACCGACTCAGGGGCAACTAATGAAAAACTGTTTTTT.

The chain uses TRBV7-9 and TRBJ2-5; D might be TRBD2 (5 bases). In germline, CDR1 is SEHNR, CDR2 FQNEAQ (reference sequence). This CDR3 region has 12 residues. Trimming removed 1 base from V and 12 bases from J, with 12 bases in between. CDR3 sequence: CASSLGDSGKYF. In nucleotides, the CDR3 is TGTGCCAGCAGCTTAGGCGATTCGGGGAAGTACTTC.

The chain uses TRBV6-5 and TRBJ1-5; D might be TRBD1 (6 bases). The germline V gene has CDR1 MNHEY and CDR2 SVGAGI. V lost 5 bases and J lost 5, with 10 bases in between. There are 13 residues in the CDR3. The CDR3 region is CASSRGFDQPQHF. The CDR3, as DNA: TGTGCCAGCAGTAGGGGGTTTGATCAGCCCCAGCATTTT.

The chain employs TRBV5-1 and TRBJ2-5, with 7 bases lining up with TRBD1. This CDR3 has 14 residues. Germline lookup yields CDR1 SGHRS and CDR2 YFSETQ. V shed 4 bases, J shed 3 bases, and the junction held 6 bases outside the gene matches. The CDR3: CASSRGQTKETQYF. The CDR3 nucleotides are TGCGCCAGCAGCAGGGGACAGACAAAAGAGACCCAGTACTTC.

The chain uses TRBV9 and TRBJ2-2, with a tentative D call TRBD2 (5 bases). V lost 2 bases and J 7 bases, leaving 15 bases between the germline ends. Germline V gene sequence: CDR1 SGDLS, CDR2 YYNGEE. The CDR3 is 15 amino acids. This chain's CDR3 is CASSVVRLTHGELFF. For the CDR3, the DNA is TGTGCCAGCAGCGTGGTAAGACTAACCCACGGGGAGCTGTTTTTT. The complete variable domain, with remaining parts taken from reference TRBV9 and TRBJ2-2, reads DSGVTQTPKHLITATGQRVTLRCSPRSGDLSVYWYQQSLDQGLQFLIQYYNGEERAKGNILERFSAQQFPDLHSELNLSSLELGDSALYFCASSVVRLTHGELFFGEGSRLTVL.

The rearrangement uses TRBV6-1 and TRBJ2-7; perhaps TRBD2 as D (5 bases). The V end was cut by 3 bases, the J end by 0 bases, with 9 bases between. This CDR3 spans 14 amino acids. The V gene's germline CDR1 is MNHNS and CDR2 SASEGT. For the CDR3, the DNA is TGTGCCAGCAGTGAGAGGGCACTCTCCTACGAGCAGTACTTC. As protein: CASSERALSYEQYF.

V gene TRBV18 combines with J gene TRBJ1-2; 11 bases fit TRBD1. CDR3 length: 17 residues. J lost 0 bases, V lost 3 bases, and 6 bases had no gene match. Germline CDR1 KGHSH, CDR2 LQKENI. In DNA, the CDR3 is TGTGCCAGCTCACCCCCCGGACAGGGGGCAGCTAACTATGGCTACACCTTC. Protein sequence: CASSPPGQGAANYGYTF.

This CDR3 is CAIKSTGGILNTEAFF. CDR3 in DNA: TGTGCCATAAAATCGACAGGGGGGATTTTGAACACTGAAGCTTTCTTT. V and J are TRBV10-3 and TRBJ1-1; 9 nucleotides match TRBD1. Germline CDR1 reads ENHRY; CDR2 reads SYGVKD. The CDR3 totals 16 residues. V was pared by 9 bases and J by 0 bases, with 11 bases of the junction left unmatched.

V gene TRBV19 combines with J gene TRBJ1-4; TRBD1 might be the D (5 bases). Germline assignment: CDR1 LNHDA and CDR2 SQIVND (reference sequence). The CDR3 has 15 amino acids. The V end lost 5 bases, the J end lost 7 bases, and 17 bases lay between the germline ends. The CDR3 region is CASSLFGALTEKLFF. DNA for the CDR3: TGTGCCAGTAGTTTATTCGGGGCCCTGACTGAAAAACTGTTTTTT.

With regard to this clone: In the same sample, other DNA sequences code for this CDR3. The chain links TRBV11-2 to TRBJ2-3, with no clear D. CDR1 and CDR2 (germline): SGHAT, FQNNGV. V lost 2 bases and J lost 0, with 9 bases in between. The CDR3 is made up of 15 amino acids. CDR3 region: CASSLNGQSTDTQYF. The CDR3 DNA reads as TGTGCCAGCAGCTTAAACGGCCAGAGCACAGATACGCAGTATTTT.

This chain's CDR3 is CASSLVTGPGTDTQYF. The DNA for the CDR3 is TGTGCCAGCAGCTTAGTGACGGGGCCCGGCACAGATACGCAGTATTTT. The J gene is TRBJ2-3, the V gene TRBV11-2; D may correspond to TRBD1 or TRBD2 (5 bases each). The CDR3 is 16 amino acids. Germline V CDR1 and CDR2: SGHAT, FQNNGV. With 1 base removed from V and 1 base from J, the gap between germline ends came to 12 bases. Full variable domain (rest looked up from reference TRBV11-2 and TRBJ2-3): EAGVAQSPRYKIIEKRQSVAFWCNPISGHATLYWYQQILGQGPKLLIQFQNNGVVDDSQLPKDRFSAERLKGVDSTLKIQPAKLEDSAVYLCASSLVTGPGTDTQYFGPGTRLTVL.

The V gene is TRBV4-2, the J gene TRBJ2-3; unclear D gene. The germline V and J ends were trimmed by 0 bases and 4 bases, with 14 bases remaining between them. The length of the CDR3 is 16 residues. CDR1 is LGHNA and CDR2 is YNFKEQ in the germline V gene. CDR3 DNA: TGTGCCAGCAGCCAAGAGACGACTGGGATGGCAGATACGCAGTATTTT. It codes for CASSQETTGMADTQYF.

This chain links TRBV25-1 with TRBJ1-2; D remains unclear. Germline V gives CDR1 MGHDK, CDR2 SYGVNS. The V and J ends lost 1 base and 8 bases respectively, with 14 bases between them. CDR3 length: 14 amino acids. CDR3 in amino acids: CASSEFGGQGGYTF. As DNA, the CDR3 is TGTGCCAGCAGTGAATTTGGAGGGCAAGGCGGCTACACCTTC.

The CDR3 coding sequence is TGTGCCAGCAGTTCCGCCATAGGACGGGCTAACTACGAGCAGTACTTC. Residues: CASSSAIGRANYEQYF. V and J are TRBV6-5 and TRBJ2-7; D is undetermined. The CDR3 sequence is 16 residues long. Trimming took off 4 bases at V and 3 bases at J, with 19 bases between the two ends. From germline, CDR1 is MNHEY and CDR2 SVGAGI.

The chain has TRBV5-6 and TRBJ2-3; the D gene is possibly TRBD2 (5 bases). The germline CDR1 and CDR2 sequences are SGHDT and YYEEEE. The CDR3 is 15 amino acids. Trimming removed 1 base from V and 4 bases from J, with 13 bases in between. CDR3 bases: TGTGCCAGCAGCTTGAGACTACGTGATGCAGATACGCAGTATTTT. Translated: CASSLRLRDADTQYF.

The J gene is TRBJ2-1, the V gene TRBV6-1; 7 nucleotides align to TRBD2. Germline V lookup: CDR1 MNHNS, CDR2 SASEGT. Unmatched junction bases numbered 6, after V lost 6 bases and J lost 4 bases. CDR3 size: 14 residues. The CDR3 nucleotides read TGTGCCAGCAGGAATCTAGCGGAGTACAATGAGCAGTTCTTC. Translated, it gives CASRNLAEYNEQFF.

This rearrangement joins TRBV28 to TRBJ1-5, with 7 bases matching TRBD1. The CDR3 covers 21 residues. Germline loops: CDR1 MDHEN, CDR2 SYDVKM. V shed 3 bases and J 0 bases; nucleotides not matched to a gene: 20. In DNA, the CDR3 is TGTGCCAGCAGTTTTCCCCGCATAAAACCGGGACAGACGAATAGCAATCAGCCCCAGCATTTT. Translation: CASSFPRIKPGQTNSNQPQHF. Drawing the rest from reference TRBV28 and TRBJ1-5, the complete variable domain is DVKVTQSSRYLVKRTGEKVFLECVQDMDHENMFWYRQDPGLGLRLIYFSYDVKMKEKGDIPEGYSVSREKKERFSLILESASTNQTSMYLCASSFPRIKPGQTNSNQPQHFGDGTRLSIL.

This clone came up once. V and J are TRBV30 and TRBJ1-1; TRBD1 is a possible D gene (5 bases). The CDR3 is 13 amino acids. Germline CDR1 GTSNPN, CDR2 SVGIG (reference sequence). The ends were cut back, 4 bases at V and 0 bases at J, with 9 bases in the middle. The DNA of the CDR3 is TGTGCCTGGATCGGGGACCTGAACACTGAAGCTTTCTTT. This encodes CAWIGDLNTEAFF.

The V gene is TRBV19, the J gene TRBJ2-5; 7 nucleotides agree with TRBD1. With V trimmed by 4 bases and J by 1 base, 12 bases remained unmatched. The CDR3 extends over 17 amino acids. Per the germline V gene, CDR1 is LNHDA and CDR2 is SQIVND (reference sequence). In DNA form, the CDR3 reads TGTGCCAGTAGTAGGGAGACAGGGACGACCGGCCAAGAGACCCAGTACTTC. Amino acid sequence: CASSRETGTTGQETQYF.

The rearrangement uses TRBV20-1 and TRBJ2-7; D unclear. This CDR3 is 11 amino acids long. Germline V lookup: CDR1 DFQATT, CDR2 SNEGSKA (reference sequence). With 3 bases removed from V and 3 bases from J, the gap between germline ends came to 6 bases. CDR3 residues: CSASNGYEQYF. The CDR3 nucleotides read TGCAGTGCTAGCAACGGCTACGAGCAGTACTTC.

This chain connects TRBV7-8 to TRBJ2-1, with D uncertain. This CDR3 contains 14 residues. Trimming took off 0 bases at V and 4 bases at J, with 7 bases between the two ends. Germline V gene data show CDR1 as SGHVS and CDR2 as FQNEAQ. DNA for the CDR3: TGTGCCAGCAGCTTAGCGACCCTTTACAATGAGCAGTTCTTC. Protein product: CASSLATLYNEQFF.

The chain combines TRBV6-5 with TRBJ1-5; D is perhaps TRBD1 (5 bases). In germline, CDR1 is MNHEY, CDR2 SVGAGI. This CDR3 spans 15 amino acids. The germline V and J ends were trimmed by 7 bases and 5 bases, with 18 bases remaining between them. CDR3 protein: CASKGGTGSDQPQHF. In DNA form, the CDR3 reads TGTGCCAGCAAGGGCGGGACGGGAAGTGATCAGCCCCAGCATTTT.

The chain has TRBV29-1 and TRBJ2-5; 9 bases fit TRBD1. The V and J ends lost 4 bases and 5 bases, in that order; junction bases with no gene match: 5. From germline, CDR1 is SQVTM and CDR2 ANQGSEA. CDR3 length equals 13 residues. The CDR3 sequence is CSVGQGEGETQYF. The CDR3 DNA reads TGCAGCGTTGGACAGGGGGAGGGGGAGACCCAGTACTTC.

V gene TRBV5-4 combines with J gene TRBJ2-4; tentative D call: TRBD2 (5 bases). This CDR3 contains 16 residues. Germline V lookup: CDR1 SGHNT, CDR2 YYREEE (reference sequence). V was trimmed by 5 bases and J by 0 bases, leaving 15 bases between them. CDR3 bases: TGTGCCAGCAGTTTGCGGACTCAACTAGCCAAAAACATTCAGTACTTC. This translates into CASSLRTQLAKNIQYF.

The V call is TRBV7-9, the J call TRBJ1-4; 12 nucleotides agree with TRBD1. This CDR3 is 16 amino acids long. With 3 bases clipped from V and 3 bases from J, the junction kept 2 bases outside the gene matches. Germline lookup yields CDR1 SEHNR and CDR2 FQNEAQ (reference sequence). The CDR3, as DNA: TGTGCCAGCAGCTTGAGGGACAGGGGGCCTAATGAAAAACTGTTTTTT. Translating gives CASSLRDRGPNEKLFF. The full variable domain, completed using reference TRBV7-9 and TRBJ1-4, is DTGVSQNPRHKITKRGQNVTFRCDPISEHNRLYWYRQTLGQGPEFLTYFQNEAQLEKSRLLSDRFSAERPKGSFSTLEIQRTEQGDSAMYLCASSLRDRGPNEKLFFGSGTQLSVL.